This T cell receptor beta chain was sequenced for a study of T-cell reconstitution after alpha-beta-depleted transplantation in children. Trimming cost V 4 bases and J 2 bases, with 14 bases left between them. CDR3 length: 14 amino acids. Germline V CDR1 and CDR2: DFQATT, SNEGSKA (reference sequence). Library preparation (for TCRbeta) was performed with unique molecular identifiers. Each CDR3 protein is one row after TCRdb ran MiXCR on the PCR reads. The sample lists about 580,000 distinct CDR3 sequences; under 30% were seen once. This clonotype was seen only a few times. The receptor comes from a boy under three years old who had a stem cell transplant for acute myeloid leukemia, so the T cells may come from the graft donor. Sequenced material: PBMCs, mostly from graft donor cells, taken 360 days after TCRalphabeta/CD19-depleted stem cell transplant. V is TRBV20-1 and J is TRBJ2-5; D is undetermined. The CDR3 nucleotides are TGCAGTGCTAAAGCGCTCGGGCTTCAAGAGACCCAGTACTTC. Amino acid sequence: CSAKALGLQETQYF.